The clone carrying this T cell receptor (beta chain) was recorded a few times. The entry originates in a study of blood T cell repertoires in COVID-19. In the study overall: Sources were T cells, B-cell-depleted T cells, or PBMCs; the material itself was cDNA or gDNA.

Original processing notes: Nucleated cell number was recorded as an estimate derived from reference gene primer amplification. Clones were sequenced by immunoSEQ multiplex PCR, and TCRdb holds only the in-frame ones, with some missing. The V and J calls and clone size come from that table; D and trimming were worked out from the DNA. Among about 370,000 clones listed, around 89% were seen once. This clonotype was sampled from a woman aged 25 to 39 with COVID-19, enrolled during active disease. The sample consisted of peripheral blood.

CDR3 DNA: TGTGCCAGCAGCCAAGTCGGGGGATACTCTGGAAACACCATATATTTT. This translates into CASSQVGGYSGNTIYF. The chain combines TRBV4-2 with TRBJ1-3, with D tentatively TRBD1 (5 bases). Germline assignment: CDR1 LGHNA and CDR2 YNFKEQ. The V gene lost 1 base and the J gene lost 0 bases, with 10 bases spanning the gap. CDR3 length: 16 amino acids.